The 6 T cell receptor beta chains presented below share a single source sample, sequenced in a study of T cell responses to AZD1222 COVID-19 vaccine. Generated by immunoSEQ multiplex PCR, the TCRdb table keeps only in-frame clones and is missing some. The table records some 150,000 clones, 91% of them present only once. Here the sequenced sample was peripheral blood, taken on day 0 of AZD1222 vaccination. The receptors stem from an adult in good health.

The chain has TRBV7-9 and TRBJ2-3; D unresolved. Per germline, CDR1 SEHNR and CDR2 FQNEAQ (reference sequence). The CDR3 has 14 residues. The V and J ends lost 0 bases and 2 bases respectively, with 6 bases between them. The CDR3 DNA sequence: TGTGCCAGCAGCTTAGCCCCCCTCACAGATACGCAGTATTTT. Translation gives CASSLAPLTDTQYF.

V is TRBV6-2 or TRBV6-3 and J is TRBJ2-1, with D unresolved. Trimming shortened V by 5 bases and J by 2 bases, and 1 base separated the two germline ends. Germline V lookup: CDR1 MNHEY, CDR2 SVGEGT. The CDR3 sequence is 11 residues long. The CDR3 DNA sequence: TGTGCCAGCAGTCCCTACAATGAGCAGTTCTTC. Its protein is CASSPYNEQFF.

The chain has TRBV19 and TRBJ2-5; 8 bases are a match to TRBD1. CDR1 is LNHDA, CDR2 SQIVND, per germline (reference sequence). The CDR3 is 18 residues long. With 6 bases clipped from V and 0 bases from J, the junction kept 15 bases outside the gene matches. This chain's CDR3 is CASSHDRGDSQHQETQYF. CDR3 DNA: TGTGCCAGTAGCCACGACAGGGGCGACAGCCAGCACCAAGAGACCCAGTACTTC.

The J gene is TRBJ2-7, the V gene TRBV20-1; 9 bases are shared with TRBD2. Looked up from germline, CDR1 is DFQATT and CDR2 is SNEGSKA (reference sequence). With V trimmed by 3 bases and J by 5 bases, 5 bases remained unmatched. The CDR3 spans 13 residues. The CDR3 here is CSASSGSSDEQYF. The CDR3 DNA sequence: TGCAGTGCTAGTAGCGGGAGTAGCGACGAGCAGTACTTC.

The chain joins TRBV6-6 to TRBJ1-2; D is undetermined. V was pared by 5 bases and J by 1 base, with 8 bases between. The CDR3 contains 13 residues. Germline assignment: CDR1 MNHNY and CDR2 SVGAGI (reference sequence). CDR3 region: CASSPDGNYGYTF. CDR3 sequence (DNA): TGTGCCAGCAGTCCGGACGGTAACTATGGCTACACCTTC.

This clone is a singleton in its sample. V usage is TRBV4-1 and J usage is TRBJ2-3; maybe TRBD2 (5 bases). CDR1 is MGHRA and CDR2 is YSYEKL in the germline V gene. The CDR3 runs 15 residues. V shed 4 bases and J shed 5 bases, with 16 bases lying between them. The CDR3 DNA is TGCGCCAGCAGCCTATTGCGGGCCTCGAGAGATACGCAGTATTTT. Translated, it gives CASSLLRASRDTQYF.